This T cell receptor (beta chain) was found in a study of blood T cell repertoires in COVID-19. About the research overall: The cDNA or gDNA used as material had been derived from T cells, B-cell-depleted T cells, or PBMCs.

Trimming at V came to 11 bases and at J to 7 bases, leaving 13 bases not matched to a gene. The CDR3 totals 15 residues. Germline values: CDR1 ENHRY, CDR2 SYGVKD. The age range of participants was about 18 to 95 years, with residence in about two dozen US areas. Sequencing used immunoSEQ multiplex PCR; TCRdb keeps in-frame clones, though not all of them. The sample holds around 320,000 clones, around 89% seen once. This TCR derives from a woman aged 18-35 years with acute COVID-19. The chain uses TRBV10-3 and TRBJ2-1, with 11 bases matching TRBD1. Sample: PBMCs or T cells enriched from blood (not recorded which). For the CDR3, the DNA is TGTGCCGCCAAGGACCCGGGACAGGGGGGGAATGAGCAGTTCTTC. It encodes CAAKDPGQGGNEQFF.